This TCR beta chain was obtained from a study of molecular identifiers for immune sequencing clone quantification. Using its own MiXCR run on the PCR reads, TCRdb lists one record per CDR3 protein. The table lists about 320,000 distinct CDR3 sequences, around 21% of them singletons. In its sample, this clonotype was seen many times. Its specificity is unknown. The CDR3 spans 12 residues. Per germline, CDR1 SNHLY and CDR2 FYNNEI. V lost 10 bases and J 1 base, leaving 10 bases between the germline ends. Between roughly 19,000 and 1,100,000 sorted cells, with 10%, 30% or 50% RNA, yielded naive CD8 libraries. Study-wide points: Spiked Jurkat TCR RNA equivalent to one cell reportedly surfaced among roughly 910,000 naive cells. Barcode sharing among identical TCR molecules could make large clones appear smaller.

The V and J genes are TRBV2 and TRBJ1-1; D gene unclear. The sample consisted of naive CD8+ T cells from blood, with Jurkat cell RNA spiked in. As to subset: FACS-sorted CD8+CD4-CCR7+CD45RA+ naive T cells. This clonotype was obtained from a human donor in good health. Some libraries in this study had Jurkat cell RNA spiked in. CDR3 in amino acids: CATLTANTEAFF. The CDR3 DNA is TGTGCCACCCTAACAGCGAACACTGAAGCTTTCTTT.